The clone carrying this T cell receptor (beta chain) was counted between two and nine times. Its antigen is not known. These data are taken from a study of OX40 agonist ivuxolimab in advanced cancers. General observations from the study: Certain nonresponding patients likewise had low normalized T-cell clonal expansion. Blood T cells, both CD4+ and CD8+, expanded clonally by week 6 at 0.1 to 3.0 mg/kg.

Exclusion of a patient followed from autoimmune disease history or systemic immunosuppression. From germline, CDR1 is SNHLY and CDR2 FYNNEI. This CDR3 region has 16 residues. The V and J ends lost 1 base and 1 base respectively, with 13 bases between them. The protocol was immunoSEQ multiplex PCR, while the TCRdb copy is restricted to in-frame clones and leaves out a portion. Here the sample spans 30,000 to 40,000 clones, about 92% being singletons. The sequencing used CD4+ or CD8+ T cells sorted from blood, collected in a trial of the OX40 agonist ivuxolimab. The sequence derives from an adult with an advanced solid tumor such as melanoma, head and neck, liver or kidney cancer. The rearrangement joins TRBV2 to TRBJ2-5; D is possibly TRBD1 (6 bases). CDR3 nucleotides: TGTGCCAGCAGTGAAGGGGCAGGGACAATCCAAGAGACCCAGTACTTC. Its translation: CASSEGAGTIQETQYF. Filled out from reference TRBV2 and TRBJ2-5, the complete variable domain reads EPEVTQTPSHQVTQMGQEVILRCVPISNHLYFYWYRQILGQKVEFLVSFYNNEISEKSEIFDDQFSVERPDGSNFTLKIRSTKLEDSAMYFCASSEGAGTIQETQYFGPGTRLLVL.